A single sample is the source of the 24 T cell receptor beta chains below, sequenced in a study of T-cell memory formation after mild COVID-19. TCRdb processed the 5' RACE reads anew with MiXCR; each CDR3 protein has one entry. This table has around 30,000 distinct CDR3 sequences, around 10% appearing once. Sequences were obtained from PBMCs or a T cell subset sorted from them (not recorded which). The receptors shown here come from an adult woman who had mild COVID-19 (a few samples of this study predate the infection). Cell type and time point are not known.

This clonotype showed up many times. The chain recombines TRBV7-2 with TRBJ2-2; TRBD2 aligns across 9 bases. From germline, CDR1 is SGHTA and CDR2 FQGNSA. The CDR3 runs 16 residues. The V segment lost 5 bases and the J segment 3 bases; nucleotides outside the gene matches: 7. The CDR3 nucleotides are TGTGCCAGCAGCCCGAGCGGGGGGTTCTACACCGGGGAGCTGTTTTTT. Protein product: CASSPSGGFYTGELFF.

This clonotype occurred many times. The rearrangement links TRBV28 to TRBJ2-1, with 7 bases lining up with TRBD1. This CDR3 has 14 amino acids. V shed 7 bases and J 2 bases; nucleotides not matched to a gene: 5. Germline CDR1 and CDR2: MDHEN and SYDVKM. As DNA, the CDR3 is TGTGCCAGCATCCCCGGGACAGCCTACAATGAGCAGTTCTTC. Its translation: CASIPGTAYNEQFF.

The CDR3, as DNA: TGTGCCAGTAGTACGGTTAATCAAGAGACCCAGTACTTC. Encoded protein: CASSTVNQETQYF. The chain has TRBV19 and TRBJ2-7; D is unclear. TRBJ2-5 explains the end of the DNA better; the J call may be wrong. This CDR3 has 13 residues. The germline gives CDR1 LNHDA, CDR2 SQIVND (reference sequence).

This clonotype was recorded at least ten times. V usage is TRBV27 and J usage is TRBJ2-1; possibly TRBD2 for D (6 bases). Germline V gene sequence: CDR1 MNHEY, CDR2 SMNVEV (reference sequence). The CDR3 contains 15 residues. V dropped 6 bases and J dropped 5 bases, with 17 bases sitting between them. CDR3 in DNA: TGTGCCAGCAGATATGGAGGGTCCTTTAACAATGAGCAGTTCTTC. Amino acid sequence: CASRYGGSFNNEQFF.

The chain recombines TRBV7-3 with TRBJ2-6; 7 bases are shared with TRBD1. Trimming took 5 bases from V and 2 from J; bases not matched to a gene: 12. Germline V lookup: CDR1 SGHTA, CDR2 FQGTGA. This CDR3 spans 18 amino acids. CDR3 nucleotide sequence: TGTGCCAGCAGCCCATCTCCGGGACAGAGAGCTGGGGCCAACGTCCTGACTTTC. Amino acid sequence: CASSPSPGQRAGANVLTF.

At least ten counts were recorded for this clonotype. The CDR3 reads CASSFLQGSTEAFF. The DNA for the CDR3 is TGTGCCAGTAGTTTTCTTCAGGGGAGCACTGAAGCTTTCTTT. This sequence joins TRBV19 and TRBJ1-1, with D perhaps TRBD1 (6 bases). Germline CDR1 reads LNHDA; CDR2 reads SQIVND (reference sequence). The CDR3 covers 14 residues. Trimming pared 5 bases from V and 4 bases from J, leaving 14 bases between.

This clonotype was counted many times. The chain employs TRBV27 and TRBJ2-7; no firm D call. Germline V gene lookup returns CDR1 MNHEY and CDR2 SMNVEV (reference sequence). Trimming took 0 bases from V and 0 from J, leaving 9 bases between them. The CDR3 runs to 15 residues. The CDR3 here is CASSLSLRPSYEQYF. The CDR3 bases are TGTGCCAGCAGTTTATCCTTGCGGCCCTCCTACGAGCAGTACTTC.

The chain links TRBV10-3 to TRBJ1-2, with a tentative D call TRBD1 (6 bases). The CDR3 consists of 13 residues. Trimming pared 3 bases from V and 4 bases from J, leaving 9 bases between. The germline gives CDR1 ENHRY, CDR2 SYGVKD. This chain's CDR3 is CAISEQGVYGYTF. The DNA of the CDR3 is TGTGCCATCAGTGAACAGGGAGTCTATGGCTACACCTTC.

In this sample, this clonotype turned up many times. CDR3 in DNA: TGCAGTGCTTCCCTAGAGGGCGGAACCTCCTACGAGCAGTACTTC. The encoded protein is CSASLEGGTSYEQYF. V is TRBV20-1 and J is TRBJ2-7; maybe TRBD2 (5 bases). Trimming removed 5 bases at V and 0 bases at J, with 17 bases between. CDR3 size: 15 residues. The germline V gene encodes CDR1 DFQATT and CDR2 SNEGSKA (reference sequence).

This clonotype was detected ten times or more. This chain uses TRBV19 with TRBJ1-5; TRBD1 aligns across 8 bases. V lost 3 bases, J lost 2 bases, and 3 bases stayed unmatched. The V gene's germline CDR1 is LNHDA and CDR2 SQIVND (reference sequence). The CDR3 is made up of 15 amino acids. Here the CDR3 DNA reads TGTGCCAGTAGTATTTGGGGACAGGGCAATCAGCCCCAGCATTTT. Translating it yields CASSIWGQGNQPQHF.

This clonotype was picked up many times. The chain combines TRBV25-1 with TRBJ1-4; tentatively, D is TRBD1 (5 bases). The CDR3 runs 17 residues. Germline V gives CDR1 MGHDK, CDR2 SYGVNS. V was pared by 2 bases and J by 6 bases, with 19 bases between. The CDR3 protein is CASSEAEGFLAYEKLFF. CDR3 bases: TGTGCCAGCAGTGAAGCTGAGGGGTTTTTGGCTTATGAAAAACTGTTTTTT.

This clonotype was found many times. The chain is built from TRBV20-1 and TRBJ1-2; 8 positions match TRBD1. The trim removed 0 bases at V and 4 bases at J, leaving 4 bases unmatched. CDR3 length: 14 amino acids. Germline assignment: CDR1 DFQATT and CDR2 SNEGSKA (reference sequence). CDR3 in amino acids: CSARDSTGGYGYTF. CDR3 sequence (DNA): TGCAGTGCTAGAGATTCCACAGGGGGCTATGGCTACACCTTC.

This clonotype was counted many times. CDR3 sequence: CASSKSDRPNTEAFF. CDR3 DNA: TGTGCCAGCAGCAAATCGGACAGGCCGAACACTGAAGCTTTCTTT. The chain couples TRBV6-1 to TRBJ1-1; 7 nucleotides align to TRBD1. V gave up 6 bases and J gave up 1 base; unmatched junction bases: 8. This CDR3 region has 15 residues. In germline, CDR1 is MNHNS, CDR2 SASEGT.

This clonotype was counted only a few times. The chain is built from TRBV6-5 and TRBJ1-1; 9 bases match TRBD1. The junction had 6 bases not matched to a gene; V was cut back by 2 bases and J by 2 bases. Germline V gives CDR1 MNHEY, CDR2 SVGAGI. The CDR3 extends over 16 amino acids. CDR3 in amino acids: CASSYLGQGFNTEAFF. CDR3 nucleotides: TGTGCCAGCAGTTACCTGGGACAGGGATTTAACACTGAAGCTTTCTTT.

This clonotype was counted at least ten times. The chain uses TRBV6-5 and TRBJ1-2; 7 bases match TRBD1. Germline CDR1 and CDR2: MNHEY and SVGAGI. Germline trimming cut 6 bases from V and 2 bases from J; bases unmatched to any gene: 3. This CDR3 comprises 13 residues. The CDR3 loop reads CASRRDSNYGYTF. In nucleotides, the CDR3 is TGTGCCAGCAGGAGGGACAGCAACTATGGCTACACCTTC.

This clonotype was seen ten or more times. The CDR3 coding sequence is TGTGCCACCAGCGGACAGGTTACCGGGGAGCTGTTTTTT. Protein product: CATSGQVTGELFF. The chain links TRBV15 to TRBJ2-2; 7 bases agree with TRBD1. Germline CDR1 LNHNV, CDR2 YYDKDF (reference sequence). This CDR3 comprises 13 residues. Losses at the gene ends were 5 bases for V and 5 bases for J; bases not matched to a gene: 2. Based on the CDR3 plus reference TRBV15 and TRBJ2-2, the full variable domain is DAMVIQNPRYQVTQFGKPVTLSCSQTLNHNVMYWYQQKSSQAPKLLFHYYDKDFNNEADTPDNFQSRRPNTSFCFLDIRSPGLGDTAMYLCATSGQVTGELFFGEGSRLTVL.

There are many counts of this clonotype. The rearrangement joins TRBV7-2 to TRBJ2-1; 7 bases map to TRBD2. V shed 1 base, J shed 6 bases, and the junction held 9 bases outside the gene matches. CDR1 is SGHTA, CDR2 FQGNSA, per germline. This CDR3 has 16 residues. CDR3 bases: TGTGCCAGCAGCTTAGTTGCGGGAGCCCCTCTCAATGAGCAGTTCTTC. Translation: CASSLVAGAPLNEQFF.

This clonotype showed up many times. The CDR3 protein is CASSDPETGTSGRTDTQYF. CDR3 in DNA: TGTGCCAGCAGTGACCCCGAAACAGGGACTAGCGGGCGCACAGATACGCAGTATTTT. The V call is TRBV25-1, the J call TRBJ2-3, with 12 bases aligning to TRBD2. CDR1 is MGHDK, CDR2 SYGVNS, per germline. The CDR3 covers 19 residues. The ends lost 3 bases at V and 1 base at J; junction bases unmatched: 11.

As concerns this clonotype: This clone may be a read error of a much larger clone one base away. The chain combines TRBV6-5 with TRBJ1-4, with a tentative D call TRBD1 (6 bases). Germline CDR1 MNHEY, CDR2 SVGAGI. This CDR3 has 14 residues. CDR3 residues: CASSYSGAREKLIF. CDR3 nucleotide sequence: TGTGCCAGCAGTTACTCGGGGGCGCGTGAAAAACTGATTTTT.

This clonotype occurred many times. Written as DNA, the CDR3 is TGTGCCAGCAGTGAAAGGAGCTACGAGCAGTACTTC. Protein sequence: CASSERSYEQYF. V usage is TRBV25-1 and J usage is TRBJ2-7; no firm D call. Germline CDR1 is MGHDK and CDR2 is SYGVNS. V shed 2 bases and J shed 3 bases, with 5 bases lying between them. The CDR3 covers 12 residues.

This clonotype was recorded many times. CDR3 nucleotide sequence: TGTGCCAGCAGCGTTTACCTACGAACATCGCTGAACACTGAAGCTTTCTTT. Translated: CASSVYLRTSLNTEAFF. V and J are TRBV5-6 and TRBJ1-1, with D unclear. Looked up from germline, CDR1 is SGHDT and CDR2 is YYEEEE. The CDR3 has 17 amino acids. Trimming removed 4 bases at V and 0 bases at J, with 19 bases between.

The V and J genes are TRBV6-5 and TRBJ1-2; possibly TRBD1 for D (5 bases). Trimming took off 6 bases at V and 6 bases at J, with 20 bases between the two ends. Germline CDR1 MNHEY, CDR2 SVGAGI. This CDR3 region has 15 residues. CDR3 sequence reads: CASSLYTGTPNGYTF. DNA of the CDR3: TGTGCCAGCAGCCTATACACCGGGACCCCTAATGGCTACACCTTC.

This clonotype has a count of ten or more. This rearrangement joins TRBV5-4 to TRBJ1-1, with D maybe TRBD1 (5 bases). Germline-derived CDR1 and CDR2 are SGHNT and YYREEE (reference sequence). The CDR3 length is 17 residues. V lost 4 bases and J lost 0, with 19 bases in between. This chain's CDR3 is CASSLFGMGRMNTEAFF. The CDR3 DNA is TGTGCCAGCAGCCTGTTCGGAATGGGACGGATGAACACTGAAGCTTTCTTT.

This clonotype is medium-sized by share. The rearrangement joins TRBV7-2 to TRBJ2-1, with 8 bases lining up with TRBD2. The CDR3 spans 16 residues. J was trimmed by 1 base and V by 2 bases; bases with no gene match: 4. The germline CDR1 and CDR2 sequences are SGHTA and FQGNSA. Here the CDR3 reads CASSLLGGGSYNEQFF. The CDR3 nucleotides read TGTGCCAGCAGCTTATTGGGCGGGGGGTCCTACAATGAGCAGTTCTTC.